The 8 T cell receptor beta chains presented below share a single source sample, sequenced in a study of blood T cell repertoires in COVID-19. Sequencing used immunoSEQ multiplex PCR; TCRdb keeps in-frame clones, though not all of them. The sample includes fewer than 350,000 clones, just under 90% of them seen just once. The sample taken for sequencing was PBMCs or T cells enriched from blood (not recorded which). The receptors were sampled from a young woman with acute COVID-19.

The genes are TRBV10-1 and TRBJ2-7, with 7 bases that match TRBD1. The CDR3 extends over 14 amino acids. V shed 2 bases, J shed 4 bases, and the junction held 5 bases outside the gene matches. The V gene's germline CDR1 is WNHNN and CDR2 SYGVQD (reference sequence). The chain's CDR3 is CASSEDRELYEQYF. CDR3 DNA sequence: TGCGCCAGCAGTGAGGACAGGGAGCTTTACGAGCAGTACTTC.

V is TRBV30 and J is TRBJ2-7, with 7 nucleotides matching TRBD2. The germline V gene has CDR1 GTSNPN and CDR2 SVGIG (reference sequence). The trim removed 3 bases at V and 0 bases at J, leaving 14 bases unmatched. The CDR3 totals 17 residues. CDR3 sequence: CAWRRGFGTTSSYEQYF. CDR3 DNA sequence: TGTGCCTGGAGAAGAGGTTTTGGGACTACTTCCTCCTACGAGCAGTACTTC.

The chain employs TRBV30 and TRBJ2-7; 12 nucleotides line up with TRBD2. The CDR3 consists of 14 residues. The germline V gene has CDR1 GTSNPN and CDR2 SVGIG (reference sequence). V lost 3 bases and J lost 4; bases outside the gene matches: 4. The CDR3 reads CAWRLAGGYYEQYF. CDR3 nucleotide sequence: TGTGCCTGGAGGCTAGCGGGAGGGTATTACGAGCAGTACTTC. The full variable domain, with the rest looked up from reference TRBV30 and TRBJ2-7, is SQTIHQWPATLVQPVGSPLSLECTVEGTSNPNLYWYRQAAGRGLQLLFYSVGIGQISSEVPQNLSASRPQDRQFILSSKKLLLSDSGFYLCAWRLAGGYYEQYFGPGTRLTVT.

The chain links TRBV3-1 (or the pseudogene TRBV3-2) to TRBJ2-3; D unresolved. This CDR3 is 15 amino acids long. Germline values: CDR1 LGHDT, CDR2 YNNKEL (reference sequence). Trimming stripped 3 bases from V and 0 bases from J, with 10 bases between. CDR3: CASSQARTSTDTQYF. In DNA form, the CDR3 reads TGTGCCAGCAGCCAGGCTAGAACTAGCACAGATACGCAGTATTTT.

The chain carries TRBV3-1 (or the pseudogene TRBV3-2) and TRBJ1-3; D not certain. This CDR3 contains 13 residues. Trimming pared 6 bases from V and 1 base from J, leaving 7 bases between. The germline CDR1 and CDR2 sequences are LGHDT and YNNKEL (reference sequence). CDR3 sequence (DNA): TGTGCCAGCAGGTCAGTTTCTGGAAACACCATATATTTT. It is translated as CASRSVSGNTIYF.

This clone has only one observation. This sequence joins TRBV27 and TRBJ1-1; D not certain. In germline, CDR1 is MNHEY, CDR2 SMNVEV (reference sequence). The V and J ends lost 5 bases and 1 base respectively, with 11 bases between them. This CDR3 has 14 residues. DNA of the CDR3: TGTGCCAGCAGTGTTAGTGGGCCGAACACTGAAGCTTTCTTT. Its translation: CASSVSGPNTEAFF.

J is TRBJ1-6 and V is TRBV18; D is possibly TRBD1 (5 bases). The CDR3 contains 13 residues. Trimming shortened V by 2 bases and J by 7 bases, and 6 bases separated the two germline ends. From germline, CDR1 is KGHSH and CDR2 LQKENI. Here the CDR3 reads CASSPSGNSPLHF. The DNA of the CDR3 is TGTGCCAGCTCACCATCAGGGAATTCACCCCTCCACTTT.

The V call is TRBV19, the J call TRBJ2-7, with TRBD1 as a possible D gene (6 bases). V was trimmed by 5 bases and J by 2 bases, leaving 28 bases between them. The germline V gene has CDR1 LNHDA and CDR2 SQIVND (reference sequence). The CDR3 is 19 residues long. In DNA form, the CDR3 reads TGTGCCAGTAGTGCCGCACCTTACATAGCCGGGACATCAACCTACGAGCAGTACTTC. This codes for CASSAAPYIAGTSTYEQYF.